The next 11 T cell receptor beta chains were all read from a single sample in a study of spatial heterogeneity in lung cancer. Using its own MiXCR run on the 5' RACE reads, TCRdb lists one record per CDR3 protein. The repertoire holds 89,000 or so distinct CDR3 sequences, with 15% to 20% as singletons. The time point: sample taken at primary tumor resection. Researchers sequenced whole RNA taken from tumor, nontumor lung or frozen PBMC without sorting. The sample was PBMCs, taken at surgery. The receptors shown here come from a male donor with early-stage non-small cell lung cancer.

For the CDR3, the DNA is TGCGCCAGCAGCTTAACGACTCAGAGGAGGACTGAAGCTTTCTTT. This sequence encodes CASSLTTQRRTEAFF. The gene calls are TRBV5-1 and TRBJ1-1; D unclear. V lost 2 bases to trimming and J lost 5 bases, with 16 bases between them. Germline loops: CDR1 SGHRS, CDR2 YFSETQ. This CDR3 is 15 amino acids long. The complete variable domain, with remaining parts taken from reference TRBV5-1 and TRBJ1-1, reads KAGVTQTPRYLIKTRGQQVTLSCSPISGHRSVSWYQQTPGQGLQFLFEYFSETQRNKGNFPGRFSGRQFSNSRSEMNVSTLELGDSALYLCASSLTTQRRTEAFFGQGTRLTVV.

This clonotype turned up a few times. The V call is TRBV11-3, the J call TRBJ2-5, with TRBD2 matching 9 bases. CDR1 is SGHNT, CDR2 YENEEA, per germline. V trimming: 1 base; J trimming: 1 base; junction bases outside the gene matches: 4. The CDR3 consists of 16 residues. The DNA for the CDR3 is TGTGCCAGCAGCTTAGGCGCTAGCGGGATCCAAGAGACCCAGTACTTC. This encodes CASSLGASGIQETQYF.

This clonotype came up many times. The chain recombines TRBV7-6 with TRBJ2-3; 10 bases are a match to TRBD2. The CDR3 runs 19 residues. CDR1 SGHVS and CDR2 FNYEAQ come from the germline V gene. J lost 4 bases, V lost 0 bases, and 13 bases had no gene match. The CDR3 sequence: CASSLAVAGGHLRADTQYF. CDR3 nucleotide sequence: TGTGCCAGCAGCTTAGCGGTAGCGGGGGGCCACCTCCGCGCAGATACGCAGTATTTT.

V usage is TRBV29-1 and J usage is TRBJ1-5; D is unresolved. CDR3 size: 13 residues. Between the trimmed V and J ends, which lost 5 bases and 2 bases, there was a span of 10 bases. Germline V gene sequence: CDR1 SQVTM, CDR2 ANQGSEA. The CDR3 here is CSVQTICNQPQHF. The CDR3 DNA is TGCAGCGTTCAGACCATCTGCAATCAGCCCCAGCATTTT.

This clonotype was counted between two and nine times. J is TRBJ2-3 and V is TRBV19; D is uncertain. Germline V CDR1 and CDR2: LNHDA, SQIVND (reference sequence). This CDR3 has 11 residues. Trimming removed 3 bases from V and 6 bases from J, with 4 bases in between. This chain's CDR3 is CASSISDTQYF. DNA for the CDR3: TGTGCCAGTAGTATTTCCGATACGCAGTATTTT.

The chain joins TRBV11-1 to TRBJ1-4, with no clear D. Per the germline V gene, CDR1 is SGHAT and CDR2 is FQDESV (reference sequence). The CDR3 extends over 15 amino acids. The germline V and J ends were trimmed by 5 bases and 5 bases, with 15 bases remaining between them. CDR3 in amino acids: CASSIRVDWNEKLFF. The DNA of the CDR3 is TGTGCCAGCAGCATCCGAGTCGATTGGAATGAAAAACTGTTTTTT.

This chain links TRBV7-9 with TRBJ1-5; the D is unclear. The CDR3 sequence is 13 residues long. Germline V lookup: CDR1 SEHNR, CDR2 FQNEAQ (reference sequence). V lost 2 bases and J lost 5, with 7 bases in between. The CDR3 nucleotides are TGTGCCAGCAGCTTAAATCCCGATCAGCCCCAGCATTTT. Translated, it gives CASSLNPDQPQHF.

This clonotype was seen only a few times. This chain connects TRBV9 to TRBJ2-7; 12 bases fit TRBD2. CDR1 SGDLS and CDR2 YYNGEE come from the germline V gene. CDR3 length: 14 amino acids. Trimming cost V 3 bases and J 6 bases; bases outside gene matches: 4. Here the CDR3 reads CASSETSGSSEQYF. The CDR3 coding sequence is TGTGCCAGCAGCGAGACTAGCGGGAGTAGCGAGCAGTACTTC.

In its sample, this clonotype was seen a few times. This chain links TRBV11-2 with TRBJ2-1, with D unclear. The CDR3 has 18 amino acids. Deletions cut 1 base from V and 0 bases from J, with 16 bases between. CDR1 SGHAT and CDR2 FQNNGV come from the germline V gene. As DNA, the CDR3 is TGTGCCAGCAGCTTAGGTGGCTCAACTAAGACCTCCTACAATGAGCAGTTCTTC. This translates into CASSLGGSTKTSYNEQFF.

This clonotype came up a few times. The rearrangement joins TRBV28 to TRBJ2-7; 9 bases align to TRBD1. Germline trimming cut 6 bases from V and 6 bases from J; bases unmatched to any gene: 3. Germline-derived CDR1 and CDR2 are MDHEN and SYDVKM. The CDR3 is 12 residues long. The CDR3 sequence: CASRGQGREQYF. Written as DNA, the CDR3 is TGTGCCAGCAGGGGACAGGGCCGCGAGCAGTACTTC.

The table lists this clonotype with a few counts. This chain connects TRBV7-9 to TRBJ1-2, with TRBD1 matching over 7 bases. V gave up 5 bases and J gave up 2 bases; unmatched junction bases: 2. Germline CDR1 and CDR2: SEHNR and FQNEAQ (reference sequence). CDR3 length: 13 residues. CDR3 sequence reads: CASSPGQNYGYTF. The CDR3 DNA follows: TGTGCCAGCAGCCCGGGACAGAACTATGGCTACACCTTC.